Shown below are 2 T cell receptor beta chains from a single sample sequenced in a study of blood T cell repertoires in COVID-19. Data came from immunoSEQ multiplex PCR; TCRdb stores just in-frame clones and leaves some out. The sample includes some 130,000 clones, around nine tenths of them seen just once. Sequencing was done on a sample of peripheral blood. The receptors originated from a woman aged 70-85 years with COVID-19, enrolled during active disease.

This chain links TRBV18 with TRBJ2-1; 8 bases map to TRBD2. V dropped 5 bases and J dropped 0; count of bases not matched to a gene: 6. CDR3 length equals 16 residues. CDR1 and CDR2 (germline): KGHSH, LQKENI. CDR3 sequence (DNA): TGTGCCAGCTCATTTTCCGGGACTAGCTCCTACAATGAGCAGTTCTTC. Its translation: CASSFSGTSSYNEQFF.

The V call is TRBV3-1 (or the pseudogene TRBV3-2), the J call TRBJ2-7, with TRBD2 as a possible D gene (6 bases). V shed 2 bases and J shed 6 bases, with 20 bases lying between them. CDR1 LGHDT and CDR2 YNNKEL come from the germline V gene (reference sequence). The CDR3 sequence is 16 residues long. The CDR3 nucleotides are TGTGCCAGCAGCCAACCCGGACTACGTGGTGAGGTCGAGCAGTACTTC. As protein: CASSQPGLRGEVEQYF.